The 25 T cell receptor beta chains in this list originate from one sample, sequenced in a study of OX40 agonist ivuxolimab in advanced cancers. TCRdb's copy holds only in-frame clones and misses some; the assay was immunoSEQ multiplex PCR. The table records 55,000 to 65,000 clones, less than 85% of them present only once. Here the sequenced sample was CD4+ or CD8+ T cells sorted from blood, taken in a trial of the OX40 agonist ivuxolimab. The receptor set was obtained from an adult with an advanced solid tumor such as melanoma, head and neck, liver or kidney cancer.

Here the CDR3 DNA reads TGTGCCAGTAGTACCCACCCCCGGGACAGGGAATCTGATACGCAGTATTTT. Amino acids: CASSTHPRDRESDTQYF. V and J are TRBV19 and TRBJ2-3; 9 bases fit TRBD1. The V gene end was trimmed by 4 bases and the J gene end by 6 bases; junction bases not matched to a gene: 14. The CDR3 runs to 17 residues. Germline-derived CDR1 and CDR2 are LNHDA and SQIVND (reference sequence).

J is TRBJ2-3 and V is TRBV27; no clear D. V lost 2 bases to trimming and J lost 6 bases, with 9 bases between them. CDR1 MNHEY and CDR2 SMNVEV come from the germline V gene (reference sequence). The CDR3 totals 13 residues. CDR3 in amino acids: CASSLVRTDTQYF. For the CDR3, the DNA is TGTGCCAGCAGTTTAGTTAGGACGGATACGCAGTATTTT.

This rearrangement joins TRBV2 to TRBJ1-1; TRBD1 matches 7 bases. V dropped 0 bases and J dropped 11; count of bases not matched to a gene: 9. The germline V gene encodes CDR1 SNHLY and CDR2 FYNNEI. The CDR3 consists of 14 residues. The chain's CDR3 is CASSEARQGSGAFF. Here the CDR3 DNA reads TGTGCCAGCAGTGAAGCACGACAGGGTTCGGGGGCTTTCTTT. The whole variable domain, remainder taken from reference TRBV2 and TRBJ1-1, is EPEVTQTPSHQVTQMGQEVILRCVPISNHLYFYWYRQILGQKVEFLVSFYNNEISEKSEIFDDQFSVERPDGSNFTLKIRSTKLEDSAMYFCASSEARQGSGAFFGQGTRLTVV.

The chain carries TRBV2 and TRBJ2-3, with TRBD2 identical over 12 bases. Germline trimming cut 5 bases from V and 5 bases from J; bases unmatched to any gene: 2. Per germline, CDR1 SNHLY and CDR2 FYNNEI. The CDR3 is made up of 14 amino acids. The CDR3 here is CASSSSGRVDTQYF. In nucleotides, the CDR3 is TGTGCCAGCAGTTCTAGCGGGAGGGTAGATACGCAGTATTTT.

The gene calls are TRBV6-1 and TRBJ1-2; 7 positions agree with TRBD1. V lost 5 bases, J lost 4 bases, and 7 bases stayed unmatched. CDR3 length equals 14 residues. In germline, CDR1 is MNHNS, CDR2 SASEGT. CDR3 nucleotides: TGTGCCAGCAGTTTGGGGACAGAACGCTATGGCTACACCTTC. Protein product: CASSLGTERYGYTF.

The chain joins TRBV7-7 to TRBJ2-7, with 7 bases aligning to TRBD2. V gave up 5 bases and J gave up 9 bases; unmatched junction bases: 10. In germline, CDR1 is SSHAT, CDR2 FNYEAQ (reference sequence). CDR3 length: 13 amino acids. In DNA, the CDR3 is TGTGCCAGCAGCCCAGCGGGGCAGGCTCGGCAGTACTTC. The encoded protein is CASSPAGQARQYF.

The chain links TRBV11-2 to TRBJ2-1; 9 bases line up with TRBD2. The CDR3 covers 18 residues. J was trimmed by 4 bases and V by 5 bases; bases with no gene match: 15. Germline V gene data show CDR1 as SGHAT and CDR2 as FQNNGV. The CDR3: CASSRERPSGRLYNEQFF. For the CDR3, the DNA is TGTGCCAGCAGCCGAGAACGACCCAGCGGGAGGTTGTACAATGAGCAGTTCTTC.

The chain couples TRBV30 to TRBJ2-5, with 9 bases fitting TRBD1. Unmatched junction bases numbered 2, after V lost 3 bases and J lost 3 bases. Per the germline V gene, CDR1 is GTSNPN and CDR2 is SVGIG (reference sequence). This CDR3 has 13 amino acids. In DNA, the CDR3 is TGTGCCTGGAGCCGGGACAGGGAAGAGACCCAGTACTTC. Its protein is CAWSRDREETQYF.

The chain is built from TRBV2 and TRBJ2-3, with TRBD1 as a possible D gene (5 bases). Germline CDR1 and CDR2: SNHLY and FYNNEI. Trimming took off 3 bases at V and 2 bases at J, with 9 bases between the two ends. CDR3 length: 14 amino acids. This CDR3 reads CASSDRGITDTQYF. The CDR3 coding sequence is TGTGCCAGCAGTGATAGGGGCATCACAGATACGCAGTATTTT. The full variable domain, rest sourced from reference TRBV2 and TRBJ2-3, is EPEVTQTPSHQVTQMGQEVILRCVPISNHLYFYWYRQILGQKVEFLVSFYNNEISEKSEIFDDQFSVERPDGSNFTLKIRSTKLEDSAMYFCASSDRGITDTQYFGPGTRLTVL.

This clone was recorded only once. The rearrangement links TRBV6-1 to TRBJ2-1; no definite D call. V was shortened by 2 bases and J by 15 bases, with 11 bases between the two germline ends. The CDR3 covers 11 residues. CDR1 MNHNS and CDR2 SASEGT come from the germline V gene. The CDR3 region is CASSESLFGFF. The CDR3 DNA sequence: TGTGCCAGCAGTGAATCTCTTTTCGGGTTCTTC.

The chain joins TRBV28 to TRBJ2-3; 7 nucleotides match TRBD2. Germline-derived CDR1 and CDR2 are MDHEN and SYDVKM. J lost 2 bases, V lost 7 bases, and 15 bases had no gene match. The CDR3 totals 17 residues. The CDR3 sequence: CASNPTAGGGYTDTQYF. Written as DNA, the CDR3 is TGTGCCAGCAACCCCACCGCTGGCGGGGGATACACAGATACGCAGTATTTT.

This clone was observed once. The V gene is TRBV6-1, the J gene TRBJ1-1; no clear D. From germline, CDR1 is MNHNS and CDR2 SASEGT. This CDR3 spans 13 amino acids. Trimming cost V 1 base and J 5 bases, with 8 bases left between them. The CDR3 sequence is CASSEVFGTEAFF. For the CDR3, the DNA is TGTGCCAGCAGTGAAGTATTTGGGACTGAAGCTTTCTTT.

This chain uses TRBV19 with TRBJ1-1; D is possibly TRBD1 (6 bases). The germline CDR1 and CDR2 sequences are LNHDA and SQIVND (reference sequence). The V and J ends lost 9 bases and 4 bases respectively, with 21 bases between them. This CDR3 is 15 amino acids long. The CDR3 region is CASKGTSRGATEAFF. CDR3 bases: TGTGCCAGCAAAGGGACCTCCAGGGGAGCCACTGAAGCTTTCTTT.

The CDR3 is CASSLTSGEFYNEQFF. CDR3 in DNA: TGCGCCAGCAGTCTGACTAGCGGGGAATTTTACAATGAGCAGTTCTTC. The J gene is TRBJ2-1, the V gene TRBV5-1; TRBD2 agrees at 11 bases. This CDR3 comprises 16 residues. Germline V lookup: CDR1 SGHRS, CDR2 YFSETQ. The V segment lost 5 bases and the J segment 4 bases; nucleotides outside the gene matches: 8.

The J gene is TRBJ2-6, the V gene TRBV6-1, with unresolved D. Per the germline V gene, CDR1 is MNHNS and CDR2 is SASEGT. The CDR3 has 17 amino acids. Trimming pared 2 bases from V and 2 bases from J, leaving 13 bases between. CDR3 bases: TGTGCCAGCAGTGAATCCCTTACCGGCGCTGGGGCCAACGTCCTGACTTTC. Translated: CASSESLTGAGANVLTF.

The V call is TRBV18, the J call TRBJ1-2; no firm D call. The CDR3 runs 15 residues. In germline, CDR1 is KGHSH, CDR2 LQKENI. Trimming shortened V by 4 bases and J by 8 bases, and 20 bases separated the two germline ends. The CDR3 spells CASSLTPNGRSGYTF. In nucleotides, the CDR3 is TGTGCCAGCTCACTCACTCCTAACGGCCGCTCGGGCTACACCTTC. Supplemented by reference TRBV18 and TRBJ1-2, the full variable domain reads NAGVMQNPRHLVRRRGQEARLRCSPMKGHSHVYWYRQLPEEGLKFMVYLQKENIIDESGMPKERFSAEFPKEGPSILRIQQVVRGDSAAYFCASSLTPNGRSGYTFGSGTRLTVV.

CDR3 sequence reads: CASSRLATETQYF. CDR3 DNA: TGTGCCAGCAGCCGCCTAGCGACGGAGACCCAGTACTTC. The chain combines TRBV5-6 with TRBJ2-5, with a tentative D call TRBD2 (6 bases). The CDR3 covers 13 residues. Germline V gene sequence: CDR1 SGHDT, CDR2 YYEEEE. Between the trimmed V and J ends, which lost 4 bases and 5 bases, there was a span of 12 bases.

This clone was counted a few times. This chain joins TRBV10-2 and TRBJ2-1; 12 bases are shared with TRBD2. The CDR3 is 14 amino acids. Trimming took 5 bases from V and 5 from J; bases not matched to a gene: 1. The germline CDR1 and CDR2 sequences are WSHSY and SAAADI. The CDR3 loop is CASSRTSGNNEQFF. CDR3 nucleotides: TGCGCCAGCAGTAGGACTAGCGGGAACAATGAGCAGTTCTTC.

This clone was seen only a few times. The chain carries TRBV19 and TRBJ1-2; D remains ambiguous. Trimming shortened V by 5 bases and J by 0 bases, and 16 bases separated the two germline ends. Looked up from germline, CDR1 is LNHDA and CDR2 is SQIVND (reference sequence). CDR3 length: 16 amino acids. In nucleotides, the CDR3 is TGTGCCAGTAGTCTCTCGGACGGCCCAGCTAACTATGGCTACACCTTC. This translates into CASSLSDGPANYGYTF.

The V call is TRBV20-1, the J call TRBJ2-5, with D tentatively TRBD2 (5 bases). Trimming removed 8 bases at V and 5 bases at J, with 12 bases between. This CDR3 has 11 residues. In germline, CDR1 is DFQATT, CDR2 SNEGSKA (reference sequence). The CDR3: CSPWGVETQYF. The DNA for the CDR3 is TGCAGTCCTTGGGGAGTGGAGACCCAGTACTTC.

V gene TRBV10-1 combines with J gene TRBJ2-2; 7 positions match TRBD2. Germline-derived CDR1 and CDR2 are WNHNN and SYGVQD (reference sequence). The V and J ends lost 3 bases and 10 bases, in that order; junction bases with no gene match: 11. The CDR3 spans 15 residues. CDR3 region: CASSDGRESNEELFF. The CDR3 DNA sequence: TGCGCCAGCAGTGACGGGCGGGAGTCTAATGAGGAGCTGTTTTTT.

V is TRBV4-1 and J is TRBJ1-5; D not resolved. The CDR3 length is 19 residues. Trimming stripped 0 bases from V and 9 bases from J, with 27 bases between. Germline V gene lookup returns CDR1 MGHRA and CDR2 YSYEKL. Here the CDR3 reads CASSQDRIAARDGLPPQHF. The CDR3 coding sequence is TGCGCCAGCAGCCAAGATCGGATAGCGGCTAGGGATGGACTTCCGCCCCAGCATTTT.

The chain has TRBV11-2 and TRBJ2-2; D ambiguous. V gave up 3 bases and J gave up 4 bases, with 9 bases separating them. The V gene's germline CDR1 is SGHAT and CDR2 FQNNGV. This CDR3 contains 14 residues. CDR3 sequence reads: CASSFRGITGELFF. CDR3 bases: TGTGCCAGCAGCTTTCGCGGTATCACCGGGGAGCTGTTTTTT.

The rearrangement uses TRBV9 and TRBJ1-5, with D unresolved. V shed 0 bases and J shed 4 bases, with 11 bases lying between them. This CDR3 spans 15 amino acids. From germline, CDR1 is SGDLS and CDR2 YYNGEE. CDR3 protein: CASSVGSGSNQPQHF. In DNA, the CDR3 is TGTGCCAGCAGCGTAGGGTCCGGCTCTAATCAGCCCCAGCATTTT. Variable domain in full (rest from reference TRBV9 and TRBJ1-5): DSGVTQTPKHLITATGQRVTLRCSPRSGDLSVYWYQQSLDQGLQFLIQYYNGEERAKGNILERFSAQQFPDLHSELNLSSLELGDSALYFCASSVGSGSNQPQHFGDGTRLSIL.

J is TRBJ1-4 and V is TRBV11-2; D ambiguous. Trimming shortened V by 5 bases and J by 1 base, and 14 bases separated the two germline ends. The CDR3 extends over 16 amino acids. CDR1 is SGHAT and CDR2 is FQNNGV in the germline V gene. The CDR3 DNA is TGTGCCAGCAGCCCGGGCCGGCAGGAAACTAATGAAAAACTGTTTTTT. Translation: CASSPGRQETNEKLFF.